These T cell receptor beta chains were read from a single sample in a study of human T cells and chemical hapten exposure. A single record per CDR3 protein comes from TCRdb applying MiXCR to the RACE reads. Of 56,000 or so distinct CDR3 sequences in the sample, more than 9% were seen once. This specimen consisted of whole blood, obtained in connection with sensitization to the hapten diphenylcyclopropenone (DPC). These receptor sequences come from a woman in her thirties with alopecia areata. Some clones in this sample may be carry-over from other donors' samples. The CDR3 runs from the conserved cysteine through the conserved F or W. The D gene is left open where the match is weak. Part of the rows lack a size; the others show once, few, many or a class for expanded clones.

v_gene	j_gene	abundance	d_gene	CDR3nt	CDR3aa
TRBV7-2	TRBJ1-5	many	NA	TGTGCCAGCAGCTTAGCCAGGGGCCGGAATCAGCCCCAGCATTTT	CASSLARGRNQPQHF
TRBV7-8	TRBJ2-7	few	TRBD2	TGTGCCAGCAGCCGCGGACTAGTGGACACCTACGAGCAGTACTTC	CASSRGLVDTYEQYF
TRBV6-6	TRBJ1-5	NA	NA	TGTGCCAGCAGTTACGACGGCGGGCAGGGGCGGACTCAGCCCCAGCATTTT	CASSYDGGQGRTQPQHF
TRBV29-1	TRBJ1-1	many	NA	TGCAGCGTTGAACAGAACACTGAAGCTTTCTTT	CSVEQNTEAFF
TRBV12-3/TRBV12-4	TRBJ2-7	few	NA	TGTGCCAGCAGTCCCCGGACGAGGGAGCAGTACTTC	CASSPRTREQYF
TRBV6-2/TRBV6-3	TRBJ2-7	NA	NA	TGTGCCAGCAGGAGGCGGAATTACGAGCAGTACTTC	CASRRRNYEQYF
TRBV23-1	TRBJ2-5	few	NA	TGCGCCAGCAAACAACTTTGGTCGGTGGCCCAGTACTTC	CASKQLWSVAQYF
TRBV20-1	TRBJ2-3	NA	NA	TGCAGTGCTAGGGGTTACTCGTTGGCAGATACGCAGTATTTT	CSARGYSLADTQYF
TRBV28	TRBJ2-4	few	NA	TGTGCCAGCAGTTTCTTTGACTGGGACATTCAGTACTTC	CASSFFDWDIQYF
TRBV12-3/TRBV12-4	TRBJ2-7	NA	TRBD2	TGTGCCAGCAGTTCCGCGGGGGGCCCGTACGAGCAGTACTTC	CASSSAGGPYEQYF
TRBV7-2	TRBJ2-4	NA	TRBD2	TGTGCCAGCAGCACAGGGACTAGCCCCTTACCCAAAAACATTCAGTACTTC	CASSTGTSPLPKNIQYF
TRBV12-3/TRBV12-4	TRBJ2-7	few	NA	TGTGCCAGCAGCTCGGGGAGCTCCTACGAGCAGTACTTC	CASSSGSSYEQYF
TRBV3-1	TRBJ1-5	NA	NA	TGTGCCAGCAGCCAGGGCTTTGGGGGCAGCAATCAGCCCCAGCATTTT	CASSQGFGGSNQPQHF
TRBV29-1	TRBJ2-7	few	NA	TGCAGCGTTGTCGGGCAGGGAGCCTACGAGCAGTACTTC	CSVVGQGAYEQYF
TRBV5-5	TRBJ1-2	few	TRBD1	TGTGCCAGCAGCTGGGGACAGCTCCACTATGGCTACACCTTC	CASSWGQLHYGYTF
TRBV7-2	TRBJ1-6	few	NA	TGTGCCAGCAGCTTAGAGGAGGGGTATTCACCCCTCCACTTT	CASSLEEGYSPLHF
TRBV6-6	TRBJ1-5	once	NA	TGTGCCAGCAGTTACTCGGGCAGGAATCAGCCCCAGCATTTT	CASSYSGRNQPQHF
TRBV20-1	TRBJ1-1	many	NA	TGCAGTGCTAGAGATCCCAGTTGGAACACTGAAGCTTTCTTT	CSARDPSWNTEAFF
TRBV18	TRBJ2-3	few	TRBD1	TGTGCCAGCTCACCAGGACAGGCGGCGACAGATACGCAGTATTTT	CASSPGQAATDTQYF
TRBV9	TRBJ1-6	NA	NA	TGTGCCAGCAGCGTAGAGGGAAGGGGTAATTCACCCCTCCACTTT	CASSVEGRGNSPLHF
TRBV2	TRBJ2-7	NA	NA	TGTGCCAGCATTCCCCTCACTTCCTACGAGCAGTACTTC	CASIPLTSYEQYF
TRBV7-9	TRBJ2-6	NA	TRBD2	TGTGCCAGCAGCCCACTGGAGGGAGGGCCTGGGGCCAACGTCCTGACTTTC	CASSPLEGGPGANVLTF
TRBV7-2	TRBJ2-3	NA	NA	TGTGCCAGCAGCTTAGCCGGGACGGAAAGCACAGATACGCAGTATTTT	CASSLAGTESTDTQYF
TRBV6-2/TRBV6-3	TRBJ1-5	many	NA	TGTGCCAGCAGGCCCGTTCCTAGCAATCAGCCCCAGCATTTT	CASRPVPSNQPQHF
TRBV3-1	TRBJ1-2	NA	NA	TGTGCCAGCAGCCAAGGCCGCAGGGACTATGGCTACACCTTC	CASSQGRRDYGYTF
TRBV5-1	TRBJ1-1	NA	NA	TGCGCCAGCAGCTTTTCAGGGGCAGGCACTGAAGCTTTCTTT	CASSFSGAGTEAFF
TRBV28	TRBJ2-1	few	NA	TGTGCCAGCAGTTTAAGAGTCGGTGAGCAGTTCTTC	CASSLRVGEQFF
TRBV2	TRBJ2-4	NA	NA	TGTGCCAGCGCCGGAGGGAGATTAGCCAAAAACATTCAGTACTTC	CASAGGRLAKNIQYF
TRBV7-8	TRBJ2-1	many	TRBD2	TGTGCCAGCAGCACTGATAGCGGGGGCCATCGGGGTGAGCAGTTCTTC	CASSTDSGGHRGEQFF
TRBV21-1	TRBJ1-5	many	NA	TGTGCCAGCAGCAAAGCGAACGGCAATCAGCCCCAGCATTTT	CASSKANGNQPQHF
TRBV24-1	TRBJ1-1	many	NA	TGTGCCACCTCCGAGGCAGGAGGAGATACTGAAGCTTTCTTT	CATSEAGGDTEAFF
TRBV7-9	TRBJ1-6	NA	NA	TGTGCCAGCAGCCCGGTAGGGGGGCCTAATTCACCCCTCCACTTT	CASSPVGGPNSPLHF
TRBV20-1	TRBJ2-4	few	NA	TGCAGTGCTCCCACACTCAAAAACATTCAGTACTTC	CSAPTLKNIQYF
TRBV12-3/TRBV12-4	TRBJ1-5	NA	NA	TGTGCCAGCAGTTCAGAGGGCAATCAGCCCCAGCATTTT	CASSSEGNQPQHF
TRBV5-1	TRBJ2-6	NA	TRBD2	TGCGCCAGCAGCTTCCCTACCGGGACTAGCGGGGGGGGAAGCTCTGGGGCCAACGTCCTGACTTTC	CASSFPTGTSGGGSSGANVLTF
TRBV20-1	TRBJ2-7	few	TRBD2	TGCAGTGCGAAGACTCCTAGCGGGAGTTACGAGCAGTACTTC	CSAKTPSGSYEQYF
TRBV6-2/TRBV6-3	TRBJ1-5	many	NA	TGTGCCAGCAGTTACAAGGGGCCCCAGCATTTT	CASSYKGPQHF
TRBV9	TRBJ2-7	many	NA	TGTGCCAGCAGCGTAGAGGAGAAGGGAAGAAAGTACTTC	CASSVEEKGRKYF
TRBV20-1	TRBJ1-4	NA	TRBD1	TGCAGTGCTAGAGGCCTAACAGGGGATAATGAAAAACTGTTTTTT	CSARGLTGDNEKLFF
TRBV4-2	TRBJ2-3	NA	TRBD2	TGTGCCAGCAGCCAAGACGGGGGGGCGACAGATACGCAGTATTTT	CASSQDGGATDTQYF
TRBV24-1	TRBJ1-2	few	NA	TGTGCCACCAGTGAGGGGGGGGATACTAACTATGGCGACACCTTC	CATSEGGDTNYGDTF
TRBV7-2	TRBJ2-1	NA	NA	TGTGCCAGCAGCTCCCGGTCGGGCCTGCATGAGCAGTTCTTC	CASSSRSGLHEQFF
TRBV7-8	TRBJ1-5	NA	NA	TGTGCCAGCAGCTTAGTGGGGGCCACGGGGGGCAATCAGCCCCAGCATTTT	CASSLVGATGGNQPQHF
TRBV12-3/TRBV12-4	TRBJ1-1	few	NA	TGTGCCAGCAGCGCTGTGCGACGTGAAGTCGCTTTCTTT	CASSAVRREVAFF
TRBV6-6	TRBJ1-2	few	NA	TGTGCCAGCAGTAGGGGGGCAGGGGTACGCGGCTACACCTTC	CASSRGAGVRGYTF
TRBV7-2	TRBJ2-3	many	TRBD2	TGTGCCAGCAGCTCCCAGCGGGGAAGCACAGATACGCAGTATTTT	CASSSQRGSTDTQYF